The subject of this entry is one T cell receptor (beta chain). Its target is not known. The Oncomine TCR Beta short-read assay was applied to DNA of cultured CD4+ T cells. TCRdb itself ran the PCR reads through MiXCR, one entry per CDR3 protein. The sample includes more than 15,000 distinct CDR3 sequences, around 47% seen only once; the top ten take 20% to 25%. The ends lost 4 bases at V and 6 bases at J; junction bases unmatched: 5. The CDR3 sequence is 14 residues long. Germline V gene data show CDR1 as SEHNR and CDR2 as FQNEAQ (reference sequence). Time point specified: late sampling 161 to 241 days after vaccination in a few convalescent patients. Treatment: approximately 9-day PBMC culture with coronavirus spike peptide pools or control peptides (ViraFEST assay). This entry belongs to a study of vaccination and CD4 T cells after COVID-19. Study details: Convalescent patients, SARS-CoV-2 positive by nasal swab PCR, comprised under ten mild cases and one severe case. Convalescent patients gave post-COVID blood a median about 110 days post-diagnosis, range 35 to 161. A CEFX pool, an HIV-1 Nef pool, or no peptide went to control cultures. The study, taken as a whole, reports: From a median of roughly 21 to 40, SARS-CoV-2-reactive clonotypes increased, though not significantly.

Sequenced material: CD4+ T cells from blood, cultured in vitro, taken about 7 months after SARS-CoV-2 vaccination. The genes are TRBV7-9 and TRBJ2-7; TRBD1 agrees at 11 bases. The TCR comes from a human donor who had recovered from COVID-19. Here the CDR3 DNA reads TGTGCCAGCAGCTCCGGACAGGGGGCAGGCGAGCAGTACTTC. It yields the protein CASSSGQGAGEQYF. The variable domain in full, completed from reference TRBV7-9 and TRBJ2-7, reads DTGVSQNPRHKITKRGQNVTFRCDPISEHNRLYWYRQTLGQGPEFLTYFQNEAQLEKSRLLSDRFSAERPKGSFSTLEIQRTEQGDSAMYLCASSSGQGAGEQYFGPGTRLTVT.